These T cell receptor beta chains were read from a single sample in a study of cytomegalovirus exposure and HLA in healthy donors. Profiled with immunoSEQ multiplex PCR; TCRdb holds only in-frame clones, not every one. The table has about 75,000 clones, 70% to 85% seen once. Source material: PBMCs. Receptors originate from a man in his 70s in good health and CMV-seropositive. Both conserved end residues are part of each CDR3. A D gene is named only where the DNA matches it firmly. Size tells how often a clone was seen (once, few, many) or the class of an expanded clone, and some rows leave it out.

len: 14; d_gene: .; j_gene: TRBJ1-1; v_gene: TRBV12-2; abundance: .; CDR3aa: CASRLATGGTEAFF; CDR3nt: TGTGCAAGTCGCTTAGCGACCGGGGGCACTGAAGCTTTCTTT
len: 15; d_gene: .; j_gene: TRBJ1-5; v_gene: TRBV28; abundance: .; CDR3aa: CASSLGGQSNQPQHF; CDR3nt: TGTGCCAGCAGTTTAGGTGGACAATCCAATCAGCCCCAGCATTTT
len: 14; d_gene: .; j_gene: TRBJ1-1; v_gene: TRBV7-9; abundance: .; CDR3aa: CASSGGRMNTEAFF; CDR3nt: TGTGCCAGCAGCGGCGGGAGAATGAACACTGAAGCTTTCTTT
len: 12; d_gene: .; j_gene: TRBJ1-2; v_gene: TRBV28; abundance: .; CDR3aa: CASGSPGQVPTF; CDR3nt: TGTGCCAGCGGTTCTCCTGGGCAGGTGCCAACCTTC
len: 14; d_gene: .; j_gene: TRBJ1-1; v_gene: TRBV11-2; abundance: .; CDR3aa: CASSLEGEGAEAFF; CDR3nt: TGTGCCAGCAGCTTAGAAGGGGAAGGGGCAGAAGCTTTCTTT
len: 13; d_gene: .; j_gene: TRBJ2-7; v_gene: TRBV18; abundance: .; CDR3aa: CASSPGTPYEQYF; CDR3nt: TGTGCCAGCTCCCCCGGGACTCCCTACGAGCAGTACTTC
len: 16; d_gene: .; j_gene: TRBJ2-5; v_gene: TRBV7-2; abundance: few; CDR3aa: CASSLGQQGRQETQYF; CDR3nt: TGTGCCAGCAGCTTAGGGCAACAGGGGAGGCAAGAGACCCAGTACTTC
len: 16; d_gene: .; j_gene: TRBJ2-6; v_gene: TRBV6-1; abundance: .; CDR3aa: CASSEIFLIGANVLTF; CDR3nt: TGTGCCAGCAGTGAAATTTTTTTAATCGGGGCCAACGTCCTGACTTTC
len: 13; d_gene: .; j_gene: TRBJ2-3; v_gene: TRBV10-3; abundance: .; CDR3aa: CATSSASTDTQYF; CDR3nt: TGTGCCACCTCTAGCGCCAGCACAGATACGCAGTATTTT
len: 14; d_gene: .; j_gene: TRBJ1-5; v_gene: TRBV2; abundance: .; CDR3aa: CATGQQYSNQPQHF; CDR3nt: TGTGCCACCGGACAGCAGTATAGCAATCAGCCCCAGCATTTT
len: 14; d_gene: TRBD1; j_gene: TRBJ2-5; v_gene: TRBV29-1; abundance: .; CDR3aa: CSAQTGGHGETQYF; CDR3nt: TGCAGCGCTCAGACAGGGGGACACGGAGAGACCCAGTACTTC
len: 14; d_gene: .; j_gene: TRBJ1-2; v_gene: TRBV9; abundance: .; CDR3aa: CASSVEGGLYGYTF; CDR3nt: TGTGCCAGCAGCGTAGAGGGAGGCTTGTATGGCTACACCTTC
len: 14; d_gene: TRBD1; j_gene: TRBJ2-5; v_gene: TRBV5-4; abundance: .; CDR3aa: CASSFTGGRETQYF; CDR3nt: TGTGCCAGCAGCTTTACAGGGGGCCGGGAGACCCAGTACTTC
len: 15; d_gene: TRBD1; j_gene: TRBJ2-7; v_gene: TRBV4-3; abundance: .; CDR3aa: CASSQSGTGSYEQYF; CDR3nt: TGCGCCAGCAGCCAGTCCGGGACAGGCTCCTACGAGCAGTACTTC
len: 13; d_gene: .; j_gene: TRBJ2-7; v_gene: TRBV28; abundance: few; CDR3aa: CASSLTWRGEQYF; CDR3nt: TGTGCCAGCAGCCTCACCTGGAGGGGCGAGCAGTACTTC
len: 16; d_gene: TRBD2; j_gene: TRBJ2-7; v_gene: TRBV12-5; abundance: .; CDR3aa: CASGLVRWTSPYEQYF; CDR3nt: TGTGCTAGTGGTTTGGTACGGTGGACTAGCCCCTACGAGCAGTACTTC
len: 14; d_gene: TRBD1; j_gene: TRBJ2-7; v_gene: TRBV6-1; abundance: few; CDR3aa: CASSFGTGHYEQYF; CDR3nt: TGTGCCAGCAGCTTCGGGACAGGGCACTACGAGCAGTACTTC
len: 14; d_gene: .; j_gene: TRBJ1-5; v_gene: TRBV10-3; abundance: once; CDR3aa: CAISELGGNQPQHF; CDR3nt: TGTGCCATCAGTGAGCTAGGGGGAAATCAGCCCCAGCATTTT
len: 12; d_gene: TRBD1; j_gene: TRBJ1-1; v_gene: TRBV19; abundance: once; CDR3aa: CASSAGGTEAFF; CDR3nt: TGTGCCAGTAGTGCAGGGGGCACTGAAGCTTTCTTT
len: 18; d_gene: TRBD1; j_gene: TRBJ2-6; v_gene: TRBV4-1; abundance: few; CDR3aa: CASSLGDRFYSGANVLTF; CDR3nt: TGCGCCAGCAGCCTAGGGGACAGATTCTACTCTGGGGCCAACGTCCTGACTTTC
len: 11; d_gene: .; j_gene: TRBJ2-3; v_gene: TRBV29-1; abundance: few; CDR3aa: CSAKAPDTQYF; CDR3nt: TGCAGCGCCAAAGCCCCCGATACGCAGTATTTT
len: 15; d_gene: .; j_gene: TRBJ2-1; v_gene: TRBV9; abundance: .; CDR3aa: CASSVATSPYNEQFF; CDR3nt: TGTGCCAGCAGCGTAGCTACTTCTCCCTACAATGAGCAGTTCTTC
len: 12; d_gene: .; j_gene: TRBJ1-2; v_gene: TRBV6-6; abundance: .; CDR3aa: CASSLRDYGYTF; CDR3nt: TGTGCCAGCAGCCTACGGGACTATGGCTACACCTTC
len: 15; d_gene: TRBD1; j_gene: TRBJ1-3; v_gene: TRBV11-3; abundance: .; CDR3aa: CASSLGQGTGNTIYF; CDR3nt: TGTGCCAGCAGCCTCGGACAGGGGACTGGAAACACCATATATTTT
len: 14; d_gene: .; j_gene: TRBJ2-7; v_gene: TRBV10-3; abundance: .; CDR3aa: CAISLPDSSYEQYF; CDR3nt: TGTGCCATCAGCCTCCCCGACAGTTCCTACGAGCAGTACTTC
len: 15; d_gene: TRBD1; j_gene: TRBJ2-7; v_gene: TRBV18; abundance: .; CDR3aa: CASSPYQGQGNEQYF; CDR3nt: TGTGCCAGCTCACCCTATCAGGGACAGGGAAACGAGCAGTACTTC
len: 14; d_gene: TRBD1; j_gene: TRBJ1-2; v_gene: TRBV29-1; abundance: .; CDR3aa: CSVGRDRSNYGYTF; CDR3nt: TGCAGCGTTGGCCGGGACAGGTCTAACTATGGCTACACCTTC
len: 13; d_gene: .; j_gene: TRBJ2-2; v_gene: TRBV27; abundance: .; CDR3aa: CASSQTGTGELFF; CDR3nt: TGTGCCAGCAGTCAAACCGGTACCGGGGAGCTGTTTTTT
len: 11; d_gene: .; j_gene: TRBJ1-2; v_gene: TRBV29-1; abundance: .; CDR3aa: CSVSGNYGYTF; CDR3nt: TGCAGCGTCTCAGGGAACTATGGCTACACCTTC
len: 16; d_gene: TRBD2; j_gene: TRBJ2-3; v_gene: TRBV5-4; abundance: .; CDR3aa: CASSSYGSGAADTQYF; CDR3nt: TGTGCCAGCAGCTCCTACGGAAGCGGGGCTGCAGATACGCAGTATTTT
len: 14; d_gene: TRBD1; j_gene: TRBJ2-7; v_gene: TRBV2; abundance: .; CDR3aa: CASSGGGLSYEQYF; CDR3nt: TGTGCCAGCAGTGGAGGGGGCTTATCCTACGAGCAGTACTTC
len: 15; d_gene: TRBD1; j_gene: TRBJ2-1; v_gene: TRBV11-2; abundance: .; CDR3aa: CASSFGTGAYNEQFF; CDR3nt: TGTGCCAGCTCGTTTGGGACAGGCGCCTACAATGAGCAGTTCTTC
len: 11; d_gene: .; j_gene: TRBJ2-7; v_gene: TRBV7-9; abundance: .; CDR3aa: CASSLYYEQYF; CDR3nt: TGTGCCAGCAGCTTATATTACGAGCAGTACTTC
len: 13; d_gene: .; j_gene: TRBJ1-2; v_gene: TRBV14; abundance: .; CDR3aa: CASSQWASYGYTF; CDR3nt: TGTGCCAGCAGCCAGTGGGCCTCGTATGGCTACACCTTC
len: 13; d_gene: .; j_gene: TRBJ2-5; v_gene: TRBV4-1; abundance: .; CDR3aa: CASSQEGTEAQYF; CDR3nt: TGCGCCAGCAGCCAAGAAGGAACGGAGGCCCAGTACTTC
len: 14; d_gene: .; j_gene: TRBJ2-3; v_gene: TRBV7-7; abundance: .; CDR3aa: CASSLDSFTDTQYF; CDR3nt: TGTGCCAGCAGCTTGGACAGCTTCACAGATACGCAGTATTTT
len: 17; d_gene: TRBD2; j_gene: TRBJ2-1; v_gene: TRBV7-9; abundance: once; CDR3aa: CASSLGGSSGMYNEQFF; CDR3nt: TGTGCCAGCAGCTTAGGTGGGTCTAGCGGGATGTACAATGAGCAGTTCTTC
len: 13; d_gene: .; j_gene: TRBJ1-6; v_gene: TRBV7-9; abundance: .; CDR3aa: CASSLGANSPLHF; CDR3nt: TGTGCCAGCAGCTTAGGGGCCAATTCACCCCTCCACTTT
len: 15; d_gene: TRBD1; j_gene: TRBJ2-3; v_gene: TRBV5-1; abundance: .; CDR3aa: CASSLWDRVGDTQYF; CDR3nt: TGCGCCAGCAGCTTGTGGGACAGGGTGGGAGATACGCAGTATTTT
len: 12; d_gene: TRBD1; j_gene: TRBJ1-1; v_gene: TRBV7-9; abundance: .; CDR3aa: CAAQGAGTEAFF; CDR3nt: TGTGCCGCTCAGGGGGCCGGGACTGAAGCTTTCTTT
len: 15; d_gene: .; j_gene: TRBJ2-2; v_gene: TRBV6-1; abundance: .; CDR3aa: CASSEVYRDHGELFF; CDR3nt: TGTGCCAGCAGTGAGGTCTACAGGGATCACGGGGAGCTGTTTTTT
len: 14; d_gene: TRBD1; j_gene: TRBJ2-3; v_gene: TRBV19; abundance: .; CDR3aa: CASSPGQGPDTQYF; CDR3nt: TGTGCCAGTAGTCCCGGACAGGGCCCAGATACGCAGTATTTT
len: 15; d_gene: TRBD2; j_gene: TRBJ2-3; v_gene: TRBV4-1; abundance: .; CDR3aa: CASSQLAGGLDTQYF; CDR3nt: TGCGCCAGCAGCCAGTTAGCGGGGGGGCTTGATACGCAGTATTTT
len: 11; d_gene: .; j_gene: TRBJ1-2; v_gene: TRBV29-1; abundance: .; CDR3aa: CSVSDGDGYTF; CDR3nt: TGCAGCGTTTCGGACGGGGATGGCTACACCTTC
len: 12; d_gene: .; j_gene: TRBJ2-7; v_gene: TRBV28; abundance: .; CDR3aa: CASSPHNREQYF; CDR3nt: TGTGCCAGCAGTCCGCACAACCGCGAGCAGTACTTC
len: 15; d_gene: TRBD1; j_gene: TRBJ2-7; v_gene: TRBV27; abundance: .; CDR3aa: CASSDGQVGTYEQYF; CDR3nt: TGTGCCAGCAGTGACGGACAGGTGGGGACCTACGAGCAGTACTTC
len: 15; d_gene: TRBD1; j_gene: TRBJ2-7; v_gene: TRBV11-2; abundance: few; CDR3aa: CASSLVRTGYHEQYF; CDR3nt: TGTGCCAGCAGCTTAGTGCGGACAGGGTACCACGAGCAGTACTTC
len: 14; d_gene: .; j_gene: TRBJ2-3; v_gene: TRBV5-1; abundance: once; CDR3aa: CASSLGADTDTQYF; CDR3nt: TGCGCCAGCAGCTTGGGGGCCGACACAGATACGCAGTATTTT
len: 15; d_gene: TRBD1; j_gene: TRBJ2-5; v_gene: TRBV28; abundance: .; CDR3aa: CASSFRGQGGETQYF; CDR3nt: TGTGCCAGCAGTTTCAGAGGACAGGGTGGGGAGACCCAGTACTTC
len: 15; d_gene: TRBD1; j_gene: TRBJ1-6; v_gene: TRBV5-1; abundance: .; CDR3aa: CASRAGTGSTSTLHF; CDR3nt: TGCGCCAGCAGAGCTGGGACAGGATCCACTTCAACCCTCCACTTT
len: 15; d_gene: TRBD2; j_gene: TRBJ2-5; v_gene: TRBV9; abundance: .; CDR3aa: CASSGISGARETQYF; CDR3nt: TGTGCCAGCAGTGGAATTAGCGGGGCCAGAGAGACCCAGTACTTC
len: 14; d_gene: .; j_gene: TRBJ2-1; v_gene: TRBV4-1; abundance: few; CDR3aa: CASGGGPSYNEQFF; CDR3nt: TGCGCCAGCGGGGGCGGGCCCTCCTACAATGAGCAGTTCTTC
len: 14; d_gene: .; j_gene: TRBJ1-1; v_gene: TRBV28; abundance: .; CDR3aa: CASTWDNVNTEAFF; CDR3nt: TGTGCCAGCACCTGGGACAACGTAAACACTGAAGCTTTCTTT
len: 13; d_gene: TRBD1; j_gene: TRBJ1-5; v_gene: TRBV19; abundance: .; CDR3aa: CASSSDRERPQHF; CDR3nt: TGTGCCAGTAGTTCAGACAGGGAGAGGCCCCAGCATTTT
len: 15; d_gene: TRBD1; j_gene: TRBJ2-3; v_gene: TRBV6-5; abundance: .; CDR3aa: CASSRGTGGTDTQYF; CDR3nt: TGTGCCAGCAGTAGAGGGACAGGGGGCACAGATACGCAGTATTTT
len: 15; d_gene: TRBD1; j_gene: TRBJ1-3; v_gene: TRBV2; abundance: .; CDR3aa: CASSPTGPSGNTIYF; CDR3nt: TGTGCCAGCAGCCCGACAGGGCCGTCTGGAAACACCATATATTTT
len: 14; d_gene: .; j_gene: TRBJ2-7; v_gene: TRBV6-5; abundance: few; CDR3aa: CASSYSSLSYEQYF; CDR3nt: TGTGCCAGCAGTTACTCGAGTTTGTCCTACGAGCAGTACTTC